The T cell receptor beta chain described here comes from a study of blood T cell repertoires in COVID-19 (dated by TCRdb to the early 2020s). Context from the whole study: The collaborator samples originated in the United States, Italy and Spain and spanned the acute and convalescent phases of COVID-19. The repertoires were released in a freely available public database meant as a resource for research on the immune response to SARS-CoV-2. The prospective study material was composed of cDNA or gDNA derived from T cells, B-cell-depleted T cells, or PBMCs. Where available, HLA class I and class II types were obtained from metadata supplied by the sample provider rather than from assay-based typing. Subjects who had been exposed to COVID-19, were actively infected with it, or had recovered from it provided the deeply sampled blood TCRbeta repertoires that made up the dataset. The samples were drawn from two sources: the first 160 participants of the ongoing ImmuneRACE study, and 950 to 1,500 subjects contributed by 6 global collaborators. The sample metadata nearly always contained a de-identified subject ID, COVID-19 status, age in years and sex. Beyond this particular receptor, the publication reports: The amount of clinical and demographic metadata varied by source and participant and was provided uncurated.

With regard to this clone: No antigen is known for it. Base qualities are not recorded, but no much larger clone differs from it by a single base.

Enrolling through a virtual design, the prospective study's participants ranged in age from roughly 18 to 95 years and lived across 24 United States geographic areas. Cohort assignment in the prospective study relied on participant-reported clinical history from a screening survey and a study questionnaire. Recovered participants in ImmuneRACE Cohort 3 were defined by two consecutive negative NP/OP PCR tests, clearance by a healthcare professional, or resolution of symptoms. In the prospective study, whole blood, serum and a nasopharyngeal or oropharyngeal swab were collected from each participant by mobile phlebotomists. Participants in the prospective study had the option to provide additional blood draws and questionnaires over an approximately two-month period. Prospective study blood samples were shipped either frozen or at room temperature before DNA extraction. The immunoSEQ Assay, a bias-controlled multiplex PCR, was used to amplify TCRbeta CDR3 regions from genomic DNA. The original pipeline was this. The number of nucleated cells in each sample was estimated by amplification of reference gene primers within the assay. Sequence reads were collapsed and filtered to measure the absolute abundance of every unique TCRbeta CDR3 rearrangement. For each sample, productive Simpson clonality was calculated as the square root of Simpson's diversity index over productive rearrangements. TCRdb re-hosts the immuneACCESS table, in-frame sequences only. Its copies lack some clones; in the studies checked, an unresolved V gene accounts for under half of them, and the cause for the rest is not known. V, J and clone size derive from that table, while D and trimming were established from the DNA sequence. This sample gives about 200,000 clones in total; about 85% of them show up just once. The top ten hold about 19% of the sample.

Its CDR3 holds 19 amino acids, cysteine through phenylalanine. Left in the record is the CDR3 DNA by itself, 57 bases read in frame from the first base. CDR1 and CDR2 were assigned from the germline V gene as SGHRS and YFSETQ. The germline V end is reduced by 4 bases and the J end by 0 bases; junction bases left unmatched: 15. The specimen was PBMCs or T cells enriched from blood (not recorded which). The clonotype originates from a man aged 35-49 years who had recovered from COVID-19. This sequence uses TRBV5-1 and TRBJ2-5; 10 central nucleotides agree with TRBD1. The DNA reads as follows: TGCGCCAGCAGCCTTAATCCCCGACGGGGACAGGGGTACCAAGAGACCCAGTACTTC. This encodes CASSLNPRRGQGYQETQYF.